The 16 T cell receptor beta chains below come from one sample, sequenced in a study of T cells in Graves' hyperthyroidism and ophthalmopathy. TCR beta CDR3 sequences were amplified from RNA transcripts. Initially, a first-round RT-PCR of the TCR CDR3 employed the HTBI primer set. MiXCR, applied by TCRdb to the multiplex PCR reads, yields one record per CDR3 protein. The profile covers some 440,000 distinct CDR3 sequences, with 15% to 19% appearing a single time and 13% to 15% taken by the ten largest. The sample taken for sequencing was blood. All receptors derive from a woman younger than 30 with Graves' hyperthyroidism.

This clonotype was recorded at least ten times. The genes are TRBV7-2 and TRBJ2-5; D gene ambiguous. The V end was cut by 1 base, the J end by 3 bases, with 15 bases between. The germline V gene encodes CDR1 SGHTA and CDR2 FQGNSA. This CDR3 region has 16 residues. CDR3: CASSLVRPRNEETQYF. The CDR3 DNA follows: TGTGCCAGCAGCTTAGTACGGCCCAGGAACGAAGAGACCCAGTACTTC.

This clonotype was seen ten or more times. This chain uses TRBV20-1 with TRBJ2-3; D is possibly TRBD1 (6 bases). The germline V and J ends were trimmed by 5 bases and 4 bases, with 16 bases remaining between them. The germline CDR1 and CDR2 sequences are DFQATT and SNEGSKA (reference sequence). The CDR3 totals 14 residues. The CDR3 here is CSAVLTGLPDTQYF. CDR3 sequence (DNA): TGCAGTGCTGTTTTAACAGGGCTCCCAGATACGCAGTATTTT.

This clonotype came up many times. The rearrangement uses TRBV28 and TRBJ2-3; tentative D call: TRBD1 (6 bases). V lost 7 bases, J lost 3 bases, and 8 bases lay in between. The CDR3 covers 12 residues. Germline-derived CDR1 and CDR2 are MDHEN and SYDVKM. The CDR3: CASIGQTDTQYF. The CDR3 DNA follows: TGTGCCAGCATTGGACAGACAGATACGCAGTATTTT.

In regard to this clonotype: A read error may be the cause here, since a much bigger clone is one base away. This rearrangement joins TRBV12-3 or TRBV12-4 to TRBJ2-5, with D tentatively TRBD1 (6 bases). The CDR3 is 13 residues long. Trimming left V 10 bases short and J 7 bases short, with 19 bases between. The CDR3 region has the DNA TGTGCCATCATACGCAGGGGTGGCGGGACCCAGTACTTC. Translated: CAIIRRGGGTQYF.

This clonotype was picked up a small number of times. The chain couples TRBV7-9 to TRBJ1-2; 7 bases agree with TRBD1. V shed 4 bases and J 8 bases; nucleotides not matched to a gene: 13. CDR1 and CDR2 (germline): SEHNR, FQNEAQ (reference sequence). The length of the CDR3 is 15 residues. CDR3 sequence: CASSSDRTGRGGYTF. The CDR3 nucleotides are TGTGCCAGCAGCTCAGATCGGACAGGCCGAGGGGGCTACACCTTC.

On this clonotype: This may be a read error, as it is one base from a much larger clone. This chain connects TRBV20-1 to TRBJ1-6; 9 bases map to TRBD1. V lost 2 bases, J lost 7 bases, and 3 bases stayed unmatched. From germline, CDR1 is DFQATT and CDR2 SNEGSKA (reference sequence). The CDR3 loop spans 14 amino acids. The CDR3 here is CSARSGTGNSPLHF. The CDR3 DNA reads TGCAGTGCTAGATCCGGGACAGGGAATTCACCCCTCCACTTT.

This clonotype was recorded many times. The J gene is TRBJ1-5, the V gene TRBV6-5, with a tentative D call TRBD1 (6 bases). CDR3 length: 14 residues. Germline CDR1 and CDR2: MNHEY and SVGAGI. Trimming took 2 bases from V and 3 from J, leaving 8 bases between them. The CDR3 sequence is CASSYGDNNQPQHF. Written as DNA, the CDR3 is TGTGCCAGCAGTTACGGGGACAACAATCAGCCCCAGCATTTT.

This clonotype has a count of ten or more. This chain joins TRBV11-2 and TRBJ1-5, with D perhaps matching TRBD1 (5 bases). Trimming cost V 5 bases and J 3 bases, with 11 bases left between them. Germline V gene sequence: CDR1 SGHAT, CDR2 FQNNGV. CDR3 length equals 14 residues. The CDR3, as DNA: TGTGCCAGCAGCCCAGACAGCCACAATCAGCCCCAGCATTTT. Translating it yields CASSPDSHNQPQHF.

The rearrangement links TRBV6-1 to TRBJ2-1, with 14 positions matching TRBD2. Germline V gene data show CDR1 as MNHNS and CDR2 as SASEGT. The CDR3 spans 15 residues. After removal of 5 bases from V and 8 bases from J, the junction contained 5 bases not matched to a gene. CDR3 sequence: CASSKRLAGGDEQFF. CDR3 nucleotide sequence: TGTGCCAGCAGTAAAAGACTAGCGGGAGGGGATGAGCAGTTCTTC.

The chain links TRBV7-9 to TRBJ2-7, with no clear D. This CDR3 comprises 14 residues. V was trimmed by 5 bases and J by 3 bases, leaving 14 bases between them. Germline CDR1 SEHNR, CDR2 FQNEAQ (reference sequence). CDR3 loop: CASSHDGNYYEQYF. The CDR3 nucleotides are TGTGCCAGCAGCCACGACGGAAACTACTACGAGCAGTACTTC.

This clonotype has a count of ten or more. V and J are TRBV3-1 and TRBJ2-7, with TRBD1 matching over 10 bases. The CDR3 totals 14 residues. The V segment lost 4 bases and the J segment 4 bases; nucleotides outside the gene matches: 4. Germline CDR1 is LGHDT and CDR2 is YNNKEL (reference sequence). The CDR3 here is CASSRKDRGYEQYF. DNA for the CDR3: TGTGCCAGCAGCCGCAAGGACAGGGGGTACGAGCAGTACTTC.

This clonotype was found many times. The rearrangement uses TRBV5-1 and TRBJ2-5, with D uncertain. The CDR3 runs to 13 residues. Per germline, CDR1 SGHRS and CDR2 YFSETQ. The germline V and J ends were trimmed by 0 bases and 5 bases, with 8 bases remaining between them. Here the CDR3 reads CASSLAEVETQYF. DNA for the CDR3: TGCGCCAGCAGCTTGGCCGAGGTGGAGACCCAGTACTTC.

This clonotype was recorded many times. This rearrangement joins TRBV2 to TRBJ1-5, with a weak D call TRBD1 (6 bases). V was clipped by 8 bases and J by 0 bases, with 14 bases between them. The CDR3 is made up of 15 amino acids. CDR1 and CDR2 from the germline V gene are SNHLY and FYNNEI. CDR3 bases: TGTGCCAGCGCCGGGACAACCCATAGCAATCAGCCCCAGCATTTT. It specifies CASAGTTHSNQPQHF.

V gene TRBV20-1 combines with J gene TRBJ2-1; 10 bases line up with TRBD2. Germline-derived CDR1 and CDR2 are DFQATT and SNEGSKA (reference sequence). This CDR3 has 17 residues. V trimming: 3 bases; J trimming: 3 bases; junction bases outside the gene matches: 11. The CDR3 spells CSASSLPLAGDYNEQFF. The CDR3 bases are TGCAGTGCTAGCTCTCTCCCTCTAGCGGGGGACTACAATGAGCAGTTCTTC.

The genes are TRBV10-3 and TRBJ2-3; tentative D call: TRBD1 (6 bases). Looked up from germline, CDR1 is ENHRY and CDR2 is SYGVKD. V gave up 7 bases and J gave up 2 bases, with 10 bases separating them. This CDR3 has 13 amino acids. The CDR3 sequence is CAIKGHNTDTQYF. As DNA, the CDR3 is TGTGCCATCAAGGGACACAACACAGATACGCAGTATTTT.

V is TRBV12-3 or TRBV12-4 and J is TRBJ1-3; a weak D match, TRBD1 (5 bases). CDR3 length equals 16 residues. V was cut by 2 bases and J by 1 base, with 12 bases left in between. The CDR3, as DNA: TGTGCCAGCAGTTTAATCCTGGGGGTATCTGGAAACACCATATATTTT. Translated: CASSLILGVSGNTIYF.